The rows below give T cell receptor beta chains drawn from one sample of a study of shared clonotypes between healthy human individuals. The method was immunoSEQ multiplex PCR; TCRdb's version includes in-frame clones alone and lacks a portion of them. The table has 400,000 to 500,000 clones, over 65% seen once; the top ten hold 10% to 15%. Specimen: PBMCs. Every receptor here comes from a woman between 40 and 55 years old in good health. Some clones in this sample may be carry-over from other donors' samples. The CDR3 runs from the conserved cysteine through the conserved F or W. D genes are given only for firm matches. Part of the rows lack a size; the others show once, few, many or a class for expanded clones.

J gene,D gene,V gene,clone size,CDR3 DNA,CDR3 protein
TRBJ2-7,TRBD1,TRBV19,NA,TGTGCCAGTAGTAAGGGACAGGGTGGATTCTACGAGCAGTACTTC,CASSKGQGGFYEQYF
TRBJ2-7,TRBD2,TRBV5-6,once,TGTGCCAGCAGTTCAACCGGGACTACATACTACGAGCAGTACTTC,CASSSTGTTYYEQYF
TRBJ1-2,TRBD1,TRBV18,NA,TGTGCCAGCTCACCAGCGCAGATAAAGACAGGGTCAGGCGGCTACACCTTC,CASSPAQIKTGSGGYTF
TRBJ2-7,TRBD1,TRBV4-3,NA,TGCGCCAGCAGCCAAGCTTTCGCGGACAGGGGATACGAGCAGTACTTC,CASSQAFADRGYEQYF
TRBJ2-2,NA,TRBV6-5,NA,TGTGCCAGCAGTTACTCGACCAGGGCCAACACCGGGGAGCTGTTTTTT,CASSYSTRANTGELFF
TRBJ1-2,TRBD1,TRBV11-2,NA,TGTGCCAGCAGCGCAAGGACAGGTCGTAACTATGGCTACACCTTC,CASSARTGRNYGYTF
TRBJ2-7,NA,TRBV7-2,NA,TGTGCCAGCAGCTTAGGAAACAGGGTCGCCTACGAGCAGTACTTC,CASSLGNRVAYEQYF
TRBJ1-1,NA,TRBV5-1,NA,TGCGCCAGCAGCTTGGCCAGGTTAGGGACTGAAGCTTTCTTT,CASSLARLGTEAFF
TRBJ2-1,NA,TRBV28,once,TGTGCCAGCAGTTCCTTTTCCGGGAATGAGCAGTTCTTC,CASSSFSGNEQFF
TRBJ2-7,NA,TRBV4-1,few,TGCGCCAGCAGCCAAGTCGGGCCCTTTGTTGCCTACGAGCAGTACTTC,CASSQVGPFVAYEQYF
TRBJ1-1,NA,TRBV30,once,TGTGCCTGGAGTCTCTCGTGGGTGGAGGGTACTGAAGCTTTCTTT,CAWSLSWVEGTEAFF
TRBJ2-1,TRBD2,TRBV19,NA,TGTGCCAGTAGTATGTCGGGACTAGCGTACAATGAGCAGTTCTTC,CASSMSGLAYNEQFF
TRBJ2-3,NA,TRBV5-4,few,TGTGCCAGCAGCCAAGAAAGTACAGCAACAGATACGCAGTATTTT,CASSQESTATDTQYF
TRBJ2-7,TRBD2,TRBV5-4,NA,TGTGCCAGCAGCTTTCAGGTAGCGGGGCAGCGGGACGAGCAGTACTTC,CASSFQVAGQRDEQYF
TRBJ2-1,TRBD2,TRBV10-1,NA,TGCGCCAGCAGGCGGGGCGGGAGTTACAATGAGCAGTTCTTC,CASRRGGSYNEQFF
TRBJ1-2,NA,TRBV5-5,NA,TGTGCCAGCAGCTTGGGCAGCCAGTTCTATGGCTACACCTTC,CASSLGSQFYGYTF
TRBJ2-2,NA,TRBV11-1,NA,TGTGCCAGCAGCCCCAGCACCGGGGAGCTGTTTTTT,CASSPSTGELFF
TRBJ2-7,TRBD1,TRBV4-3,NA,TGCGCCAGCAGCCAACAACCGGGACAGGGTAGCTACGAGCAGTACTTC,CASSQQPGQGSYEQYF
TRBJ2-5,NA,TRBV18,NA,TGTGCCAGCTCACCGTTTAATCTGTCAGTAGAGACCCAGTACTTC,CASSPFNLSVETQYF
TRBJ2-5,NA,TRBV28,NA,TGTGCCAGCCGGTACATGGCGGTCCAAGAGACCCAGTACTTC,CASRYMAVQETQYF
TRBJ1-2,NA,TRBV27,once,TGTGCCAGCAGTCGTACCGCACGGGGGGAATATGGCTACACCTTC,CASSRTARGEYGYTF
TRBJ2-5,TRBD2,TRBV18,once,TGTGCCAGCTCACCACCCGTTGGGACTAGCGGGAGCGTGGTAGAGACCCAGTACTTC,CASSPPVGTSGSVVETQYF
TRBJ1-4,NA,TRBV30,once,TGTGCCTGGAGTCCCCTGGGCAGCGAAGTGGAAAAACTGTTTTTT,CAWSPLGSEVEKLFF
TRBJ2-1,NA,TRBV9,NA,TGTGCCAGCAGCGCCCCGGTGGGCTCCTACAATGAGCAGTTCTTC,CASSAPVGSYNEQFF
TRBJ2-7,TRBD1,TRBV6-6,NA,TGTGCCAGCAGTAGATTCGACAGGGAAGAAGACGAGCAGTACTTC,CASSRFDREEDEQYF
TRBJ2-2,TRBD2,TRBV5-1,NA,TGCGCCAGCAGCTTGAAGAATCGAGCGGGAGAGAACACCGGGGAGCTGTTTTTT,CASSLKNRAGENTGELFF
TRBJ1-5,NA,TRBV7-6,few,TGTGCCAGCAGCTTAGGGAGTTATCAGCCCCAGCATTTT,CASSLGSYQPQHF
TRBJ1-1,NA,TRBV12-5,NA,TGTGCTAGTGGTTTGGAGCAGGGAACTGAAGCTTTCTTT,CASGLEQGTEAFF